These 10 T cell receptor beta chains were all obtained from the same sample, sequenced in a study of blood T cell repertoires in COVID-19. Profiled with immunoSEQ multiplex PCR; TCRdb holds only in-frame clones, not every one. The data contain more than 350,000 clones, around 87% of them seen just once; the ten biggest clones take up about 9.4%. Sequenced: peripheral blood. Receptors originate from a woman aged 25 to 39 with COVID-19, enrolled during active disease.

The chain links TRBV7-9 to TRBJ2-5, with D possibly matching TRBD1 (6 bases). Germline V gives CDR1 SEHNR, CDR2 FQNEAQ (reference sequence). The V and J ends lost 5 bases and 1 base respectively, with 14 bases between them. The CDR3 has 15 residues. The CDR3 reads CASSPKRTVQETQYF. As DNA, the CDR3 is TGTGCCAGCAGCCCCAAGCGGACAGTCCAAGAGACCCAGTACTTC.

The J gene is TRBJ1-4, the V gene TRBV2; the match to TRBD1 covers 7 bases. J gave up 4 bases and V 7 bases, and 9 bases lay outside the gene matches. The CDR3 extends over 15 amino acids. CDR1 is SNHLY, CDR2 FYNNEI, per germline. In DNA form, the CDR3 reads TGTGCCAGCATTCCAAACAGGGGATTTAATGAAAAACTGTTTTTT. Protein product: CASIPNRGFNEKLFF.

The chain couples TRBV7-2 to TRBJ2-7; 9 nucleotides match TRBD2. CDR3 length: 15 amino acids. The germline V gene encodes CDR1 SGHTA and CDR2 FQGNSA. Trimming cost V 3 bases and J 7 bases; bases outside gene matches: 10. CDR3 bases: TGTGCCAGCAGCTTGTCTAGCGGGAATTTGGGAGAGCAGTACTTC. This translates into CASSLSSGNLGEQYF.

V gene TRBV5-1 combines with J gene TRBJ2-3; perhaps TRBD2 as D (6 bases). The CDR3 runs 14 residues. The V end lost 2 bases, the J end lost 4 bases, and 11 bases lay between the germline ends. Germline V lookup: CDR1 SGHRS, CDR2 YFSETQ. This CDR3 is CASSFGGFPDTQYF. The CDR3 DNA is TGCGCCAGCAGCTTCGGGGGATTTCCAGATACGCAGTATTTT.

This clone was seen just once. This chain connects TRBV14 to TRBJ2-3; 9 bases agree with TRBD2. Germline CDR1 is SGHDN and CDR2 is FVKESK. The CDR3 sequence is 18 residues long. V trimming: 0 bases; J trimming: 1 base; junction bases outside the gene matches: 8. CDR3 sequence (DNA): TGTGCCAGCAGCCAAGACGAGGCGGGAGGGTGGCGCACAGATACGCAGTATTTT. It yields the protein CASSQDEAGGWRTDTQYF.

The chain couples TRBV2 to TRBJ1-1; D is uncertain. Germline-derived CDR1 and CDR2 are SNHLY and FYNNEI. The CDR3 has 14 amino acids. V was trimmed by 5 bases and J by 0 bases, leaving 10 bases between them. The DNA for the CDR3 is TGTGCCAGCAGTCGGGAGGCCATGAACACTGAAGCTTTCTTT. It codes for CASSREAMNTEAFF. Full variable domain (rest looked up from reference TRBV2 and TRBJ1-1): EPEVTQTPSHQVTQMGQEVILRCVPISNHLYFYWYRQILGQKVEFLVSFYNNEISEKSEIFDDQFSVERPDGSNFTLKIRSTKLEDSAMYFCASSREAMNTEAFFGQGTRLTVV.

The chain couples TRBV7-9 to TRBJ2-3; 8 positions agree with TRBD2. CDR3 length: 15 amino acids. V lost 2 bases, J lost 6 bases, and 7 bases stayed unmatched. The germline V gene has CDR1 SEHNR and CDR2 FQNEAQ (reference sequence). In nucleotides, the CDR3 is TGTGCCAGCAGCTTAATGACTAGCGTGGAGGATACGCAGTATTTT. Protein: CASSLMTSVEDTQYF.

This clone was counted once. Distinct nucleotide sequences in the sample also encode this CDR3. The chain links TRBV27 to TRBJ1-2; D gene ambiguous. CDR3 length: 13 residues. CDR1 MNHEY and CDR2 SMNVEV come from the germline V gene (reference sequence). V gave up 2 bases and J gave up 2 bases, with 6 bases separating them. The CDR3 region is CASSLNSNYGYTF. The CDR3 DNA is TGTGCCAGCAGTTTAAACAGCAACTATGGCTACACCTTC.

The chain has TRBV6-2 or TRBV6-3 and TRBJ2-1, with 13 bases fitting TRBD2. Germline V gene sequence: CDR1 MNHEY, CDR2 SVGEGT. V lost 6 bases to trimming and J lost 14 bases; unmatched junction nucleotides: 10. The CDR3 runs to 14 residues. The CDR3 bases are TGTGCCAGCAGCCGGCCGGGACTAGCGGGGTGGAAGTTCTTC. Its protein product is CASSRPGLAGWKFF.

The chain combines TRBV6-2 or TRBV6-3 with TRBJ1-2, with D possibly being TRBD1 (5 bases). Trimming took 5 bases from V and 5 from J, leaving 9 bases between them. Germline loops: CDR1 MNHEY, CDR2 SVGEGT. The CDR3 loop spans 12 amino acids. The CDR3 spells CASSARVYGYTF. CDR3 nucleotides: TGTGCCAGCAGTGCCAGGGTGTATGGCTACACCTTC.